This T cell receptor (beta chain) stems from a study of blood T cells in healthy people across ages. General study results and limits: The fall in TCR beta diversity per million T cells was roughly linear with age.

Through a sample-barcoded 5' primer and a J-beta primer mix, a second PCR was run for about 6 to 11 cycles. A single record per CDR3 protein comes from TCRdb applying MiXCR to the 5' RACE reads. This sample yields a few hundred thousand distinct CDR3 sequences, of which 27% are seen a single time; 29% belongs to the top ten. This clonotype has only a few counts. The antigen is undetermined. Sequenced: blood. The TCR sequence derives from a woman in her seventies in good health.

CDR3 nucleotides: TGTGCCAGCAGCACTAACGCACTAGCGGGAGGGATCCCAGATACGCAGTATTTT. Protein sequence: CASSTNALAGGIPDTQYF. The V gene is TRBV7-3, the J gene TRBJ2-3; 13 bases are a match to TRBD2. J lost 4 bases, V lost 5 bases, and 12 bases had no gene match. This CDR3 is 18 amino acids long. Germline assignment: CDR1 SGHTA and CDR2 FQGTGA.